These 14 T cell receptor beta chains were sequenced from one sample in a study of cytomegalovirus exposure and HLA in healthy donors. Amplification used 60 Vbeta primers and 13 Jbeta primers. TCRdb's table, derived via immunoSEQ multiplex PCR, lists solely in-frame clones and lacks some. The top ten hold less than 2.5% of the sample, which has 100,000 to 150,000 clones, 81% seen once. The sequenced sample consisted of PBMCs. All receptors come from a woman between 40 and 50 years old in good health and CMV-seronegative.

The chain has TRBV7-9 and TRBJ2-5; maybe TRBD2 (6 bases). V was clipped by 4 bases and J by 5 bases, with 23 bases between them. CDR1 and CDR2 from the germline V gene are SEHNR and FQNEAQ (reference sequence). This CDR3 is 17 amino acids long. Here the CDR3 reads CASSSPGLGYVEETQYF. The CDR3 DNA follows: TGTGCCAGCAGCTCTCCGGGACTCGGTTACGTCGAGGAGACCCAGTACTTC.

This sequence joins TRBV5-1 and TRBJ1-1; a possible D gene is TRBD1 (6 bases). The CDR3 covers 15 residues. The V and J ends lost 1 base and 1 base respectively, with 11 bases between them. Per germline, CDR1 SGHRS and CDR2 YFSETQ. The CDR3 DNA is TGCGCCAGCAGCTTGAACAGGGCTCAGAACACTGAAGCTTTCTTT. Encoded protein: CASSLNRAQNTEAFF. The full variable domain, rest sourced from reference TRBV5-1 and TRBJ1-1, is KAGVTQTPRYLIKTRGQQVTLSCSPISGHRSVSWYQQTPGQGLQFLFEYFSETQRNKGNFPGRFSGRQFSNSRSEMNVSTLELGDSALYLCASSLNRAQNTEAFFGQGTRLTVV.

This clone was seen a handful of times. The J gene is TRBJ2-1, the V gene TRBV7-3, with 8 bases lining up with TRBD2. This CDR3 is 15 amino acids long. V was clipped by 3 bases and J by 7 bases; unmatched bases: 8. Germline V CDR1 and CDR2: SGHTA, FQGTGA. CDR3 sequence: CASSLTGGPGNEQFF. CDR3 DNA: TGTGCCAGCAGCTTGACGGGAGGGCCTGGGAATGAGCAGTTCTTC.

This clone has a handful of counts. At one boundary the junction diverges from the germline segment, which might be a read error. This chain links TRBV4-1 with TRBJ2-5; 10 bases match TRBD2. Looked up from germline, CDR1 is MGHRA and CDR2 is YSYEKL. There are 15 residues in the CDR3. The CDR3 sequence is CASSQERGGQETQYF. The CDR3, as DNA: TGTGCCAGCAGCCAAGAGCGGGGGGGCCAAGAGACCCAGTACTTC.

For the CDR3, the DNA is TGTGCCAGCAGCGACGGGACTAGCCTTAACAATGAGCAGTTCTTC. This encodes CASSDGTSLNNEQFF. The rearrangement uses TRBV7-2 and TRBJ2-1, with 9 bases matching TRBD2. CDR3 length equals 15 residues. Germline V lookup: CDR1 SGHTA, CDR2 FQGNSA. V trimming: 5 bases; J trimming: 5 bases; junction bases outside the gene matches: 7.

The sample holds a few counts of this clone. The J gene is TRBJ2-7, the V gene TRBV10-3, with a weak D call TRBD2 (6 bases). Per germline, CDR1 ENHRY and CDR2 SYGVKD. This CDR3 comprises 12 residues. V was pared by 4 bases and J by 6 bases, with 10 bases between. As DNA, the CDR3 is TGTGCCATCAGTGGACTAGGGATCGAGCAGTACTTC. This translates into CAISGLGIEQYF.

This clone was detected only a few times. V is TRBV27 and J is TRBJ2-2; a possible D gene is TRBD2 (6 bases). Germline assignment: CDR1 MNHEY and CDR2 SMNVEV (reference sequence). This CDR3 has 15 residues. V lost 3 bases and J lost 3, with 11 bases in between. CDR3 bases: TGTGCCAGCAGTTTCGGTAGCGGATACACCGGGGAGCTGTTTTTT. Protein product: CASSFGSGYTGELFF.

The V call is TRBV25-1, the J call TRBJ2-4, with D possibly being TRBD2 (7 bases). The germline gives CDR1 MGHDK, CDR2 SYGVNS. V lost 2 bases, J lost 6 bases, and 14 bases lay in between. CDR3 length: 15 residues. Here the CDR3 DNA reads TGTGCCAGCAGTGAAAGGGGGGGGGCGGCAAACATTCAGTACTTC. Its protein product is CASSERGGAANIQYF.

This clone appeared a single time. This rearrangement joins TRBV27 to TRBJ2-1; 10 positions match TRBD2. V lost 7 bases to trimming and J lost 14 bases; unmatched junction nucleotides: 14. The CDR3 is made up of 14 amino acids. In germline, CDR1 is MNHEY, CDR2 SMNVEV (reference sequence). This chain's CDR3 is CASKASGGVPSEFF. The DNA of the CDR3 is TGTGCCAGCAAGGCTAGCGGGGGAGTCCCGTCGGAGTTCTTC.

The CDR3 protein is CASSLSGTEKAFF. The DNA of the CDR3 is TGTGCCAGCAGCTTGTCCGGGACTGAAAAAGCTTTCTTT. The chain has TRBV5-4 and TRBJ1-1, with D perhaps TRBD1 (5 bases). CDR3 length equals 13 residues. Germline values: CDR1 SGHNT, CDR2 YYREEE (reference sequence). The germline V and J ends were trimmed by 1 base and 9 bases, with 13 bases remaining between them. Variable domain in full (rest from reference TRBV5-4 and TRBJ1-1): ETGVTQSPTHLIKTRGQQVTLRCSSQSGHNTVSWYQQALGQGPQFIFQYYREEENGRGNFPPRFSGLQFPNYSSELNVNALELDDSALYLCASSLSGTEKAFFGQGTRLTVV.

The V call is TRBV5-1, the J call TRBJ2-5; D is undetermined. The CDR3 is 14 residues long. V lost 0 bases to trimming and J lost 2 bases, with 8 bases between them. In germline, CDR1 is SGHRS, CDR2 YFSETQ. In DNA, the CDR3 is TGCGCCAGCAGCTTGGGAGTCCGGCAAGAGACCCAGTACTTC. It specifies CASSLGVRQETQYF.

V gene TRBV5-1 combines with J gene TRBJ2-5, with D tentatively TRBD1 (5 bases). The V end lost 0 bases, the J end lost 5 bases, and 8 bases lay between the germline ends. The germline CDR1 and CDR2 sequences are SGHRS and YFSETQ. This CDR3 spans 13 amino acids. CDR3 in amino acids: CASSLGQGETQYF. CDR3 DNA sequence: TGCGCCAGCAGCTTGGGCCAGGGCGAGACCCAGTACTTC.

The V call is TRBV28, the J call TRBJ1-4, with 8 bases lining up with TRBD1. Germline CDR1 is MDHEN and CDR2 is SYDVKM. V lost 7 bases, J lost 7 bases, and 11 bases stayed unmatched. CDR3 length equals 15 residues. CDR3 DNA sequence: TGTGCCAGCATGTCTCCGGGACAGGCGGGTGAAAAACTGTTTTTT. Translation: CASMSPGQAGEKLFF.

The gene calls are TRBV6-4 and TRBJ1-2; D may be TRBD1 (6 bases). The CDR3 totals 15 residues. The germline V gene has CDR1 MRHNA and CDR2 SNTAGT. V was trimmed by 5 bases and J by 4 bases, leaving 17 bases between them. CDR3 in amino acids: CASSMTPGQIYGYTF. CDR3 DNA: TGTGCCAGCAGTATGACCCCCGGACAGATCTATGGCTACACCTTC.